The 25 T cell receptor beta chains below were found in one sample sequenced in a study of OX40 agonist ivuxolimab in advanced cancers. The assay was immunoSEQ multiplex PCR, and TCRdb's table has in-frame clones only and misses some. The data hold about 5,900 clones, with about 80% observed a single time. The sample consisted of CD4+ or CD8+ T cells sorted from blood, taken in a trial of the OX40 agonist ivuxolimab. These receptors were taken from an adult with an advanced solid tumor such as melanoma, head and neck, liver or kidney cancer.

The V and J genes are TRBV28 and TRBJ2-1; TRBD2 matches at 14 bases. After removal of 6 bases from V and 14 bases from J, the junction contained 9 bases not matched to a gene. Germline lookup yields CDR1 MDHEN and CDR2 SYDVKM. This CDR3 has 14 residues. Here the CDR3 reads CASSPGLAGVWEFF. DNA of the CDR3: TGTGCCAGCAGCCCGGGACTAGCGGGGGTTTGGGAGTTCTTC.

This chain uses TRBV6-5 with TRBJ1-2, with D maybe TRBD1 (5 bases). Germline V lookup: CDR1 MNHEY, CDR2 SVGAGI. Trimming took 2 bases from V and 8 from J, leaving 18 bases between them. CDR3 length: 15 residues. CDR3 bases: TGTGCCAGCAGTTACCCGGGAGCGGGGCTGGACGGCTACACCTTC. Its protein is CASSYPGAGLDGYTF.

In its sample, this clone was seen once. The chain couples TRBV19 to TRBJ2-5; tentatively, D is TRBD1 (6 bases). This CDR3 region has 16 residues. Trimming stripped 4 bases from V and 3 bases from J, with 18 bases between. Germline CDR1 reads LNHDA; CDR2 reads SQIVND (reference sequence). The CDR3 DNA reads as TGTGCCAGTAGTAGCCCCGACAGGCGTTCGGAAGAGACCCAGTACTTC. This codes for CASSSPDRRSEETQYF.

The rearrangement joins TRBV5-1 to TRBJ2-2; 10 bases are a match to TRBD2. V shed 0 bases, J shed 2 bases, and the junction held 4 bases outside the gene matches. Germline-derived CDR1 and CDR2 are SGHRS and YFSETQ. This CDR3 contains 17 residues. This CDR3 is CASSLGPSGSNTGELFF. CDR3 bases: TGCGCCAGCAGCTTGGGCCCTAGCGGGAGTAACACCGGGGAGCTGTTTTTT.

The V gene is TRBV18, the J gene TRBJ2-2; D possibly corresponds to TRBD2 (5 bases). The V gene lost 5 bases and the J gene lost 4 bases, with 14 bases spanning the gap. Germline loops: CDR1 KGHSH, CDR2 LQKENI. The length of the CDR3 is 15 residues. CDR3 in DNA: TGTGCCAGCTCATTAGCCGGGGAGAGCACCGGGGAGCTGTTTTTT. It specifies CASSLAGESTGELFF.

This rearrangement joins TRBV30 to TRBJ1-1; possibly TRBD1 for D (6 bases). V lost 0 bases and J lost 7, with 12 bases in between. This CDR3 comprises 13 residues. From germline, CDR1 is GTSNPN and CDR2 SVGIG (reference sequence). The CDR3 DNA follows: TGTGCCTGGAGTGTGGGGGGGGCCGGTGAAGCTTTCTTT. Translating it yields CAWSVGGAGEAFF.

This clone occurred once. This chain joins TRBV7-3 and TRBJ2-5; D ambiguous. Germline lookup yields CDR1 SGHTA and CDR2 FQGTGA. This CDR3 is 15 amino acids long. Trimming took off 1 base at V and 5 bases at J, with 14 bases between the two ends. In DNA, the CDR3 is TGTGCCAGCAGCTTAAAGGCCTCAGGCAGGGAGACCCAGTACTTC. This codes for CASSLKASGRETQYF.

The V and J genes are TRBV13 and TRBJ2-1; D possibly uses TRBD1 or TRBD2 (7 bases each). Germline CDR1 and CDR2: PRHDT and FYEKMQ (reference sequence). Trimming shortened V by 4 bases and J by 5 bases, and 18 bases separated the two germline ends. The CDR3 covers 16 residues. CDR3 in DNA: TGTGCCAGCAGCTACGAGGGAGGGACAGACCACAATGAGCAGTTCTTC. Protein: CASSYEGGTDHNEQFF.

The chain is built from TRBV7-2 and TRBJ2-7; 7 bases line up with TRBD1. This CDR3 region has 16 residues. Trimming cost V 2 bases and J 7 bases; bases outside gene matches: 14. CDR1 is SGHTA, CDR2 FQGNSA, per germline. The CDR3 sequence is CASSLSRGQGTEEQYF. CDR3 nucleotides: TGTGCCAGCAGCTTATCACGAGGTCAGGGGACAGAAGAGCAGTACTTC. Drawing the rest from reference TRBV7-2 and TRBJ2-7, the complete variable domain is GAGVSQSPSNKVTEKGKDVELRCDPISGHTALYWYRQSLGQGLEFLIYFQGNSAPDKSGLPSDRFSAERTGGSVSTLTIQRTQQEDSAVYLCASSLSRGQGTEEQYFGPGTRLTVT.

This sequence joins TRBV4-1 and TRBJ2-1; a weak D match, TRBD2 (5 bases). In germline, CDR1 is MGHRA, CDR2 YSYEKL. The CDR3 consists of 14 residues. The V and J ends lost 4 bases and 7 bases respectively, with 14 bases between them. The DNA for the CDR3 is TGCGCCAGCAGCCCTTCGGACTCCACGAATGAGCAGTTCTTC. Translating gives CASSPSDSTNEQFF.

A remark on this clone: In the same sample, other DNA sequences code for this CDR3. The chain uses TRBV5-1 and TRBJ2-5; the match to TRBD1 covers 10 bases. The V gene's germline CDR1 is SGHRS and CDR2 YFSETQ. V lost 4 bases, J lost 5 bases, and 5 bases stayed unmatched. The CDR3 consists of 14 residues. The CDR3 sequence: CASSLTGGAETQYF. In DNA, the CDR3 is TGCGCCAGCAGCCTGACAGGGGGCGCGGAGACCCAGTACTTC.

The gene calls are TRBV5-4 and TRBJ2-7, with TRBD2 identical over 7 bases. Germline V gene lookup returns CDR1 SGHNT and CDR2 YYREEE (reference sequence). The CDR3 consists of 14 residues. The V gene end was trimmed by 0 bases and the J gene end by 3 bases; junction bases not matched to a gene: 3. The CDR3 here is CASSLGTRVYEQYF. DNA of the CDR3: TGTGCCAGCAGCTTGGGGACTAGGGTCTACGAGCAGTACTTC.

The chain has TRBV5-1 and TRBJ2-1; D uncertain. The V end lost 2 bases, the J end lost 1 base, and 4 bases lay between the germline ends. Germline V gene sequence: CDR1 SGHRS, CDR2 YFSETQ. CDR3 length: 13 residues. The CDR3 coding sequence is TGCGCCAGCAGCTTTGGGTCCTACAATGAGCAGTTCTTC. Translation: CASSFGSYNEQFF.

The rearrangement links TRBV10-3 to TRBJ1-1, with a tentative D call TRBD1 (6 bases). The CDR3 runs to 16 residues. The germline V gene has CDR1 ENHRY and CDR2 SYGVKD. Trimming cost V 6 bases and J 3 bases, with 20 bases left between them. The CDR3 sequence is CAISGQTKSGDTEAFF. Written as DNA, the CDR3 is TGTGCCATCAGCGGACAGACCAAGTCGGGGGACACTGAAGCTTTCTTT.

This rearrangement joins TRBV27 to TRBJ2-7; no firm D call. Germline CDR1 is MNHEY and CDR2 is SMNVEV (reference sequence). This CDR3 comprises 15 residues. Trimming cost V 2 bases and J 2 bases, with 13 bases left between them. CDR3 sequence reads: CASSLTSTLTYEQYF. CDR3 in DNA: TGTGCCAGCAGTTTAACCTCGACACTAACCTACGAGCAGTACTTC.

The chain employs TRBV4-1 and TRBJ2-3; a possible D gene is TRBD1 (6 bases). Trimming stripped 5 bases from V and 0 bases from J, with 21 bases between. The germline V gene encodes CDR1 MGHRA and CDR2 YSYEKL. The CDR3 contains 18 residues. The CDR3 protein is CASSYLRRGVSSTDTQYF. The DNA for the CDR3 is TGCGCCAGCAGCTACCTTCGCAGGGGCGTCTCTAGCACAGATACGCAGTATTTT.

The genes are TRBV7-9 and TRBJ2-7, with TRBD1 identical over 7 bases. The V gene end was trimmed by 4 bases and the J gene end by 3 bases; junction bases not matched to a gene: 6. Germline CDR1 SEHNR, CDR2 FQNEAQ (reference sequence). CDR3 length: 14 residues. The CDR3 loop is CASSYRDRHYEQYF. CDR3 coding DNA: TGTGCCAGCAGCTACCGGGACAGACACTACGAGCAGTACTTC.

The V gene is TRBV5-1, the J gene TRBJ1-1, with 7 bases identical to TRBD1. This CDR3 is 14 amino acids long. After removal of 0 bases from V and 5 bases from J, the junction contained 4 bases not matched to a gene. CDR1 and CDR2 (germline): SGHRS, YFSETQ. CDR3 sequence reads: CASSLGQGKTEAFF. The DNA for the CDR3 is TGCGCCAGCAGCTTGGGACAGGGTAAAACTGAAGCTTTCTTT.

In this sample, this clone turned up a few times. The chain recombines TRBV11-2 with TRBJ2-7; 7 bases agree with TRBD1. The V and J ends lost 4 bases and 4 bases, in that order; junction bases with no gene match: 10. CDR3 size: 15 residues. In germline, CDR1 is SGHAT, CDR2 FQNNGV. The DNA of the CDR3 is TGTGCCAGCAGCTCCCCCCCGGACAGGCTTTACGAGCAGTACTTC. Protein sequence: CASSSPPDRLYEQYF.

This clone occurred a few times. V and J are TRBV9 and TRBJ1-1; D is uncertain. This CDR3 has 13 amino acids. Germline lookup yields CDR1 SGDLS and CDR2 YYNGEE. Trimming shortened V by 10 bases and J by 0 bases, and 13 bases separated the two germline ends. The CDR3 protein is CASSAHLNTEAFF. The CDR3 DNA sequence: TGTGCCTCCAGCGCACACTTGAACACTGAAGCTTTCTTT.

In its sample, this clone was seen a few times. The chain joins TRBV19 to TRBJ2-2; D tentatively reads TRBD1 or TRBD2 (6 bases each). The CDR3 length is 14 residues. CDR1 LNHDA and CDR2 SQIVND come from the germline V gene (reference sequence). The V end lost 5 bases, the J end lost 5 bases, and 12 bases lay between the germline ends. CDR3 nucleotides: TGTGCCAGTAGTTCGGGGGCCCAAACCGGGGAGCTGTTTTTT. It translates to CASSSGAQTGELFF.

This chain uses TRBV4-1 with TRBJ1-2, with TRBD1 matching 7 bases. Per germline, CDR1 MGHRA and CDR2 YSYEKL. The ends lost 0 bases at V and 4 bases at J; junction bases unmatched: 11. The CDR3 spans 17 residues. The CDR3 sequence is CASSQDHGTVGSYGYTF. Written as DNA, the CDR3 is TGCGCCAGCAGCCAAGATCACGGGACAGTGGGGAGCTATGGCTACACCTTC.

This rearrangement joins TRBV5-6 to TRBJ2-7, with a weak D call TRBD1 (5 bases). V gave up 1 base and J gave up 4 bases, with 9 bases separating them. The CDR3 runs to 13 residues. Per germline, CDR1 SGHDT and CDR2 YYEEEE. CDR3 sequence: CASSLLAGYEQYF. For the CDR3, the DNA is TGTGCCAGCAGCTTGTTGGCAGGGTACGAGCAGTACTTC.

V is TRBV27 and J is TRBJ2-1, with no clear D. CDR1 is MNHEY and CDR2 is SMNVEV in the germline V gene (reference sequence). Trimming took off 5 bases at V and 15 bases at J, with 17 bases between the two ends. This CDR3 is built from 12 residues. Here the CDR3 reads CASSPAARGMFF. In DNA, the CDR3 is TGTGCCAGCAGTCCCGCCGCCCGAGGTATGTTCTTC.

CDR3 nucleotide sequence: TGCGCCAGCAACCCTGATTTGGGGGGCGGGGAGACCCAGTACTTC. Translated, it gives CASNPDLGGGETQYF. V and J are TRBV5-1 and TRBJ2-5; either TRBD1 or TRBD2 may fit D (6 bases each). Trimming removed 6 bases from V and 5 bases from J, with 20 bases in between. The germline V gene has CDR1 SGHRS and CDR2 YFSETQ. This CDR3 is 15 amino acids long.